One sample yielded the 9 T cell receptor beta chains listed below, sequenced in a study of OX40 agonist ivuxolimab in advanced cancers. TCRdb keeps only in-frame clones here, not all; method: immunoSEQ multiplex PCR. This table has about 42,000 clones, approximately 83% appearing once. The material was CD4+ or CD8+ T cells sorted from blood, obtained in a trial of the OX40 agonist ivuxolimab. Receptor source: an adult with an advanced solid tumor such as melanoma, head and neck, liver or kidney cancer.

In nucleotides, the CDR3 is TGCGCCAGCAGCCAAGATGTCGAGTCTTTAGCCAAAAACATTCAGTACTTC. This sequence encodes CASSQDVESLAKNIQYF. The chain employs TRBV4-1 and TRBJ2-4, with no clear D. The CDR3 totals 17 residues. Trimming took off 0 bases at V and 0 bases at J, with 12 bases between the two ends. Germline values: CDR1 MGHRA, CDR2 YSYEKL.

J is TRBJ1-5 and V is TRBV28; D is ambiguous. V shed 1 base and J shed 6 bases, with 4 bases lying between them. From germline, CDR1 is MDHEN and CDR2 SYDVKM. The CDR3 has 12 residues. For the CDR3, the DNA is TGTGCCAGCAGTTTATCTACTCAGCCCCAGCATTTT. Its translation is CASSLSTQPQHF.

V usage is TRBV7-8 and J usage is TRBJ1-1; D might be TRBD1 (5 bases). The CDR3 extends over 14 amino acids. Between the trimmed V and J ends, which lost 2 bases and 2 bases, there was a span of 9 bases. CDR1 is SGHVS, CDR2 FQNEAQ, per germline. CDR3 bases: TGTGCCAGCAGCTTATTGGGGGGAAACACTGAAGCTTTCTTT. Translation: CASSLLGGNTEAFF.

The chain recombines TRBV11-2 with TRBJ2-6; no clear D gene. The CDR3 has 15 amino acids. From germline, CDR1 is SGHAT and CDR2 FQNNGV. Trimming removed 5 bases from V and 1 base from J, with 9 bases in between. The CDR3 spells CASSRLQSGANVLTF. The CDR3 DNA reads as TGTGCCAGCAGCCGACTTCAGTCTGGGGCCAACGTCCTGACTTTC.

The J gene is TRBJ2-1, the V gene TRBV10-2, with D possibly being TRBD2 (6 bases). CDR1 WSHSY and CDR2 SAAADI come from the germline V gene. There are 17 residues in the CDR3. Trimming pared 0 bases from V and 0 bases from J, leaving 12 bases between. This CDR3 is CASSESAAGSSYNEQFF. The CDR3 DNA sequence: TGCGCCAGCAGTGAGTCGGCGGCCGGGAGCTCCTACAATGAGCAGTTCTTC.

V and J are TRBV18 and TRBJ2-7; no reliable D call. CDR1 KGHSH and CDR2 LQKENI come from the germline V gene. The CDR3 contains 12 residues. V shed 2 bases and J shed 2 bases, with 4 bases lying between them. Here the CDR3 DNA reads TGTGCCAGCTCACCAGATACCTACGAGCAGTACTTC. It encodes CASSPDTYEQYF.

The chain uses TRBV29-1 and TRBJ1-1; 8 nucleotides match TRBD1. From germline, CDR1 is SQVTM and CDR2 ANQGSEA. This CDR3 spans 14 amino acids. V trimming: 7 bases; J trimming: 3 bases; junction bases outside the gene matches: 10. This CDR3 reads CSASIQGGDTEAFF. DNA of the CDR3: TGCAGCGCTTCAATACAGGGGGGAGACACTGAAGCTTTCTTT. Based on the CDR3 plus reference TRBV29-1 and TRBJ1-1, the full variable domain is SAVISQKPSRDICQRGTSLTIQCQVDSQVTMMFWYRQQPGQSLTLIATANQGSEATYESGFVIDKFPISRPNLTFSTLTVSNMSPEDSSIYLCSASIQGGDTEAFFGQGTRLTVV.

This chain joins TRBV7-2 and TRBJ2-3; 14 bases are shared with TRBD2. CDR1 SGHTA and CDR2 FQGNSA come from the germline V gene. The length of the CDR3 is 15 residues. V was pared by 5 bases and J by 8 bases, with 6 bases of the junction left unmatched. DNA for the CDR3: TGTGCCAGCAGCGTAACGGGACTAGCGGGAGTTACGCAGTATTTT. Amino acids: CASSVTGLAGVTQYF.

V gene TRBV6-5 combines with J gene TRBJ2-5; the D is unclear. The tail of the sequence fits TRBJ2-7 better, so the J call may be wrong. The CDR3 is made up of 15 amino acids. Germline loops: CDR1 MNHEY, CDR2 SVGAGI. The CDR3 DNA reads as TGTGCCAGCAGTTACTCGACGGCGCAAGCCTACGAGCAGTACTTC. Translation gives CASSYSTAQAYEQYF.